Described below is a single T cell receptor (beta chain) sequence and its context. The data were obtained in a study of T-cell memory formation after mild COVID-19. As for the study in general: Among the donors, TCR clusters were largely specific to each donor.

A single record per CDR3 protein comes from TCRdb applying MiXCR to the 5' RACE reads. Of fewer than 700,000 distinct CDR3 sequences listed, 20% to 25% were seen once; the top ten hold 8.4%. The germline gives CDR1 MGHRA, CDR2 YSYEKL. The CDR3 contains 16 residues. The trim removed 4 bases at V and 4 bases at J, leaving 10 bases unmatched. The specimen was PBMCs or a T cell subset sorted from them (not recorded which). The chain joins TRBV4-1 to TRBJ2-3, with 8 nucleotides matching TRBD1. The clonotype comes from an adult woman who had mild COVID-19 (a few samples of this study predate the infection). Cell type and time point are not known. In nucleotides, the CDR3 is TGCGCCAGCAGCCGAATCAGGGGGCGCGAGGCAGATACGCAGTATTTT. It yields the protein CASSRIRGREADTQYF.